The source of this TCR beta chain is a study of cytomegalovirus exposure and HLA in healthy donors. Both 60 Vbeta primers and 13 Jbeta primers went into the PCR. The table came from immunoSEQ multiplex PCR; TCRdb's copy has only in-frame clones and leaves some out. The profile covers 85,000 to 100,000 clones, with about 63% appearing a single time and roughly 6.3% taken by the ten largest. Whole-study findings and limits: Roughly uniform depth of sequencing across donors was assumed in presence/absence analyses. For TCR beta chains, V- and J-gene trimming was later linked to a missense DCLRE1C variant. A later analysis appeared to link common viral pathogens to several of the most significant clusters. Relative to equally common others, HLA-associated TCR beta chains showed greater clonal expansion in a later analysis.

Looked up from germline, CDR1 is SGHAT and CDR2 is FQNNGV. The V end was cut by 5 bases, the J end by 5 bases, with 15 bases between. The CDR3 consists of 15 residues. With respect to this clone: What it recognizes is unknown.

The origin of this receptor is a woman in her twenties or thirties in good health and CMV-seronegative. The sequenced material came from PBMCs. This rearrangement joins TRBV11-2 to TRBJ1-4; possibly TRBD1 for D (5 bases). CDR3 in DNA: TGTGCCAGCAGCGCCCGACAGCAATTGAATGAAAAACTGTTTTTT. It specifies CASSARQQLNEKLFF.